The rows below give T cell receptor beta chains drawn from one sample of a study of shared clonotypes between healthy human individuals. TCRdb's table, derived via immunoSEQ multiplex PCR, lists solely in-frame clones and lacks some. The sample shows 2 million to 2.5 million clones, 85% to 95% of them seen only once. Sequences were obtained from naive CD4+ T cells from PBMCs. The receptors stem from a man between 18 and 29 years old in good health. Some clones in this sample may be carry-over from other donors' samples. Both conserved end residues are part of each CDR3. D genes are given only for firm matches. Size tells how often a clone was seen (once, few, many) or the class of an expanded clone, and some rows leave it out.

v_call	clone_size	cdr3_length	d_call	j_call	cdr3_nt	cdr3_aa
TRBV19	-	12	TRBD2	TRBJ2-7	TGTGCCAGTAGGACTAGCGGCTACGAGCAGTACTTC	CASRTSGYEQYF
TRBV11-2	-	13	TRBD1	TRBJ1-5	TGTGCCAGCAGCGCAGACAGGGTTCAGCCCCAGCATTTT	CASSADRVQPQHF
TRBV29-1	-	17	TRBD1	TRBJ1-2	TGCAGCGTTGGGTCGGGGACAGGGCCGCCTTCCCCCTATGGCTACACCTTC	CSVGSGTGPPSPYGYTF
TRBV4-3	-	17	TRBD1	TRBJ2-7	TGCGCCAGCAGCCAAGAGTTATCCGGGACAGGGGCCTACGAGCAGTACTTC	CASSQELSGTGAYEQYF
TRBV21-1	-	16	-	TRBJ2-3	TGTGCCAGCAGCACCATAGCGGGAGAGAGCACAGATACGCAGTATTTT	CASSTIAGESTDTQYF
TRBV19	-	14	-	TRBJ1-3	TGTGCCAGTAGTAACGACCAGGCTGGAAACACCATATATTTT	CASSNDQAGNTIYF
TRBV7-8	-	16	-	TRBJ2-7	TGTGCCAGCAGCTTGAGCTCCGGGACTGGTTCCTACGAGCAGTACTTC	CASSLSSGTGSYEQYF
TRBV6-4	-	12	-	TRBJ2-3	TGTGCCAGCATCCTAACCGCAGATACGCAGTATTTT	CASILTADTQYF
TRBV5-1	-	16	TRBD2	TRBJ2-2	TGCGCCAGCAGCCTCGGACTAGCGGGCAACACCGGGGAGCTGTTTTTT	CASSLGLAGNTGELFF
TRBV5-1	once	13	TRBD1	TRBJ2-7	TGCGCCAGCAGCAAAGGACAGGGAAGCGAGCAGTACTTC	CASSKGQGSEQYF